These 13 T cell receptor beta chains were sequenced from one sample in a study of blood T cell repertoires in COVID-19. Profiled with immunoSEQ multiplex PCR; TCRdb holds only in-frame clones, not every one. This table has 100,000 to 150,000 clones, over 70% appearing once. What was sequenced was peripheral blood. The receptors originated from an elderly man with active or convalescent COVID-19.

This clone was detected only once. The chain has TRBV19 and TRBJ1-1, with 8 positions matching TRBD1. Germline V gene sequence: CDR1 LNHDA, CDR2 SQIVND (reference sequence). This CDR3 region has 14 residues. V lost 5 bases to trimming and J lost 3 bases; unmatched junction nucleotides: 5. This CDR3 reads CASSLTGGDTEAFF. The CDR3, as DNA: TGTGCCAGTAGTCTTACAGGGGGGGACACTGAAGCTTTCTTT.

The CDR3 sequence is CASSATSGGAADTQYF. CDR3 in DNA: TGTGCCAGCAGCGCAACTAGCGGGGGGGCCGCAGATACGCAGTATTTT. V gene TRBV9 combines with J gene TRBJ2-3, with TRBD2 matching 13 bases. This CDR3 contains 16 residues. Germline CDR1 SGDLS, CDR2 YYNGEE. Losses at the gene ends were 3 bases for V and 4 bases for J; bases not matched to a gene: 5.

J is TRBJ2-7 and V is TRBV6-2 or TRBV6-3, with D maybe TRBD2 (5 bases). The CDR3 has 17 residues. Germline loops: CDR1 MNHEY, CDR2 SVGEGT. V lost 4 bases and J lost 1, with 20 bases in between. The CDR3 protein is CASSFFFDIRTSYEQYF. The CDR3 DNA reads TGTGCCAGCAGTTTTTTCTTCGACATACGGACTTCCTACGAGCAGTACTTC.

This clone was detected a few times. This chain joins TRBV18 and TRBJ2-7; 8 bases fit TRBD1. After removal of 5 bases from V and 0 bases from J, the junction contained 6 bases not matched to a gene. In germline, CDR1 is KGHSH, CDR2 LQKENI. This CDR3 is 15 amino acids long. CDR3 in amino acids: CASSAQGVASYEQYF. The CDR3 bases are TGTGCCAGCTCAGCACAGGGGGTCGCCTCCTACGAGCAGTACTTC.

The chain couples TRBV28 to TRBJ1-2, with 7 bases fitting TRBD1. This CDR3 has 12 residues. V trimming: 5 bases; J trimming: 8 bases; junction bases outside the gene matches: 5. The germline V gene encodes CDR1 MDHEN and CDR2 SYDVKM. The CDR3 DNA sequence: TGTGCCAGCAGTCTGACAGGGTACGGCTACACCTTC. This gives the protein CASSLTGYGYTF.

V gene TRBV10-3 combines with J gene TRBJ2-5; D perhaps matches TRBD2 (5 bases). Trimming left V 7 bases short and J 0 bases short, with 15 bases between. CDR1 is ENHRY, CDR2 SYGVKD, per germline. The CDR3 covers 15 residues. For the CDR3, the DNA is TGTGCCATCAACAGACTTGACGGGAACCAAGAGACCCAGTACTTC. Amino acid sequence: CAINRLDGNQETQYF.

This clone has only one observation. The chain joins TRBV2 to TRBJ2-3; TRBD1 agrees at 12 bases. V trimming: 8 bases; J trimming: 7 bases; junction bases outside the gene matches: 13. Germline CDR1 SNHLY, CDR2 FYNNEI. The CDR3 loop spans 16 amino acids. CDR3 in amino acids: CASGSGTGGGRNTQYF. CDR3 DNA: TGTGCCAGCGGGTCCGGGACAGGGGGCGGCCGAAATACGCAGTATTTT.

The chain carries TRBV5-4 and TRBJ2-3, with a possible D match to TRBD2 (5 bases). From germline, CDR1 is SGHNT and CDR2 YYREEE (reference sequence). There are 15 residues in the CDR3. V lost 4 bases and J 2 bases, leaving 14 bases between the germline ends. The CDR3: CASSPTRGITDTQYF. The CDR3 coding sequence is TGTGCCAGCAGCCCGACCCGGGGAATCACAGATACGCAGTATTTT.

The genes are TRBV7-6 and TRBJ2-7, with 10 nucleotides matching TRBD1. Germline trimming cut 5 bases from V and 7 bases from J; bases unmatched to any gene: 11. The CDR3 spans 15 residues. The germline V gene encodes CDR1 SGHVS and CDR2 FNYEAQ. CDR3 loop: CASSAGGTGAWEQYF. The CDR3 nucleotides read TGTGCCAGCAGCGCCGGTGGGACAGGGGCTTGGGAGCAGTACTTC.

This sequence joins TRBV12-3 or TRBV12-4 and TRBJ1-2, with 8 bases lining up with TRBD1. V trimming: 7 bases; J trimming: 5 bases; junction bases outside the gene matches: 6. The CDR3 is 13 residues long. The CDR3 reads CASKRTGPYGYTF. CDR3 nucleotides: TGTGCCAGCAAACGGACAGGGCCTTATGGCTACACCTTC.

Here the CDR3 reads CAGSIGETQYF. CDR3 DNA sequence: TGTGCCGGTTCGATTGGCGAGACCCAGTACTTC. The chain carries TRBV2 and TRBJ2-5; D gene ambiguous. Germline CDR1 is SNHLY and CDR2 is FYNNEI. Trimming pared 11 bases from V and 5 bases from J, leaving 12 bases between. There are 11 residues in the CDR3.

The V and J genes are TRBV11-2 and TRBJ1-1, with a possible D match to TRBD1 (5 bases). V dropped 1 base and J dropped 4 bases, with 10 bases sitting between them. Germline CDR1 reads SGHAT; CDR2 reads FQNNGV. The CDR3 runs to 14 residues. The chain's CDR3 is CASSLGAGPTEAFF. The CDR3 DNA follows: TGTGCCAGCAGCTTAGGCGCGGGGCCCACTGAAGCTTTCTTT.

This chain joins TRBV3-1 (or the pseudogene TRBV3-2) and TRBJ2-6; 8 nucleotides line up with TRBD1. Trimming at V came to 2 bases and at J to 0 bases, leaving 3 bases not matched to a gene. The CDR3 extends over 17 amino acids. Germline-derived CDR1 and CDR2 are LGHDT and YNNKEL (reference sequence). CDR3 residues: CASSQSGGASGANVLTF. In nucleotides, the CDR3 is TGTGCCAGCAGCCAATCAGGGGGCGCCTCTGGGGCCAACGTCCTGACTTTC.